This T cell receptor (beta chain) was identified in a study of cytomegalovirus exposure and HLA in healthy donors. Those who donated were healthy bone marrow donors. PCR involved 60 Vbeta and 13 Jbeta primers. Data came from immunoSEQ multiplex PCR; TCRdb stores just in-frame clones and leaves some out. This sample carries 95,000 to 150,000 clones, roughly 82% of them seen once, and the ten largest clones take about 12%. This CDR3 contains 13 residues. Germline values: CDR1 SQVTM, CDR2 ANQGSEA. Sequencing was done on a sample of PBMCs. This chain connects TRBV29-1 to TRBJ2-5; D unclear. The end of the DNA is better explained by TRBJ2-7, so the J call may be wrong. This receptor was identified in a woman in her sixties in good health and CMV-seropositive. The DNA for the CDR3 is TGCAGCGTTTTAGGAAACAAACACTACGAGCAGTACTTC. Its translation is CSVLGNKHYEQYF.